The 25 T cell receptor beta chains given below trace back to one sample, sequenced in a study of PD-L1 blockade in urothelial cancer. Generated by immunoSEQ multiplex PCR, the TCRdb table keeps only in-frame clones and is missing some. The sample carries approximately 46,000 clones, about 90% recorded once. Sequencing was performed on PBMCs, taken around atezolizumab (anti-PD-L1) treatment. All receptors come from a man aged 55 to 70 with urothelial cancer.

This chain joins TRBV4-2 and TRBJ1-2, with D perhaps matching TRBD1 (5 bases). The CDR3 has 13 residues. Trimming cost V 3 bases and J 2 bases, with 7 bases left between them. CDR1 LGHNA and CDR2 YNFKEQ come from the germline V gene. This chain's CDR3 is CASSQAGNYGYTF. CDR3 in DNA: TGTGCCAGCAGCCAGGCAGGGAACTATGGCTACACCTTC.

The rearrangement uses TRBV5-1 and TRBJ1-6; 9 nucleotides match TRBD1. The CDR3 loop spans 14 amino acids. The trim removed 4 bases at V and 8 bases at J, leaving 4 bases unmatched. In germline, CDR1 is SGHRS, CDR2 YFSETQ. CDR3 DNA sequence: TGCGCCAGCAGCCCGGACAGGGGTGATTCACCCCTCCACTTT. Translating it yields CASSPDRGDSPLHF.

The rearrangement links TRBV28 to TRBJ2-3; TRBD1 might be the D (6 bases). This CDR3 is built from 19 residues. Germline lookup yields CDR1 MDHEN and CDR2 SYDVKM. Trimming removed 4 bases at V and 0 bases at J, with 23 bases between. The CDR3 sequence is CASSSRPLYTGTSTDTQYF. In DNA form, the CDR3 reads TGTGCCAGCAGTTCCCGACCACTCTATACGGGGACAAGCACAGATACGCAGTATTTT.

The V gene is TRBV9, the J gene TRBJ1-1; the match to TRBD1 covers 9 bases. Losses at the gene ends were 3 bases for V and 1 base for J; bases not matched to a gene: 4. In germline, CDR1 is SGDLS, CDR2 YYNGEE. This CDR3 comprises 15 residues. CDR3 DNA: TGTGCCAGCAGCGCTACAGGGGGCCCGAACACTGAAGCTTTCTTT. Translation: CASSATGGPNTEAFF.

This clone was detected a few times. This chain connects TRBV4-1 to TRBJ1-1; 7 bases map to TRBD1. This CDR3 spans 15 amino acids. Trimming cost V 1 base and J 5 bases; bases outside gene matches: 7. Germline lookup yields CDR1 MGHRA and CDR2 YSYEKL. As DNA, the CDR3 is TGCGCCAGCAGCCAAGGTTTACAGGGGAGGACTGAAGCTTTCTTT. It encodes CASSQGLQGRTEAFF.

The DNA for the CDR3 is TGCAGCGTTGACCGCGGGGGGCAGAACACTGAAGCTTTCTTT. This sequence encodes CSVDRGGQNTEAFF. The chain recombines TRBV29-1 with TRBJ1-1; D is possibly TRBD1 (6 bases). V was clipped by 3 bases and J by 1 base, with 12 bases between them. The germline gives CDR1 SQVTM, CDR2 ANQGSEA. The CDR3 loop spans 14 amino acids.

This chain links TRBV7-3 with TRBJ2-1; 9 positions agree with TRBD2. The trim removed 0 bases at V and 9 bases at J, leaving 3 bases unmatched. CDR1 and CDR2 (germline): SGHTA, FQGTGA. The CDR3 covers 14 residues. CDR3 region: CASSLTAGGLEQFF. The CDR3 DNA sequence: TGTGCCAGCAGCTTAACGGCGGGGGGGCTTGAGCAGTTCTTC.

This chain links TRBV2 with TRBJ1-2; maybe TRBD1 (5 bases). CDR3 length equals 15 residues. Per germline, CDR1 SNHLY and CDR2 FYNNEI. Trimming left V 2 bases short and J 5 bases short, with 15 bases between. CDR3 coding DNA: TGTGCCAGCAGTGAATTACGCGGGGGTGCTTATGGCTACACCTTC. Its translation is CASSELRGGAYGYTF.

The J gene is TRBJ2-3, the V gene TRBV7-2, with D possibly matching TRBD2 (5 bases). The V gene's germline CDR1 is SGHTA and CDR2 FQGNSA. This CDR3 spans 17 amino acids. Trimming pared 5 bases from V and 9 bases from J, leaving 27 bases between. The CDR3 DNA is TGTGCCAGCAGCCTAAACGGCGGGTTGGGGAAACAGATAACGCAGTATTTT. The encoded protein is CASSLNGGLGKQITQYF.

The DNA for the CDR3 is TGTGCCAGCAGCTTAGGGGGACAGGTCTCTGAAGCTTTCTTT. It yields the protein CASSLGGQVSEAFF. The chain links TRBV11-2 to TRBJ1-1; TRBD1 aligns across 8 bases. The CDR3 covers 14 residues. J gave up 6 bases and V 1 base, and 4 bases lay outside the gene matches. CDR1 is SGHAT, CDR2 FQNNGV, per germline.

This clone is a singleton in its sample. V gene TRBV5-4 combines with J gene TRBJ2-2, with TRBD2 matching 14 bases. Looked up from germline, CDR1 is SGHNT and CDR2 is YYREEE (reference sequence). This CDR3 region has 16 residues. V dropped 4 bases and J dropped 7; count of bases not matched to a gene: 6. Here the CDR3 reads CASSLRLAGGVGELFF. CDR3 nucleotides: TGTGCCAGCAGCCTGAGACTAGCGGGGGGGGTCGGGGAGCTGTTTTTT. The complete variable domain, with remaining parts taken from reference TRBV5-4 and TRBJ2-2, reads ETGVTQSPTHLIKTRGQQVTLRCSSQSGHNTVSWYQQALGQGPQFIFQYYREEENGRGNFPPRFSGLQFPNYSSELNVNALELDDSALYLCASSLRLAGGVGELFFGEGSRLTVL.

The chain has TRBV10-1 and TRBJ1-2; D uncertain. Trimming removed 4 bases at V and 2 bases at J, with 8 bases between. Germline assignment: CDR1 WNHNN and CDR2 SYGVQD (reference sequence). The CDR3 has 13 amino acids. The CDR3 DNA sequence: TGCGCCAGCAGTGCACAACCCAACTATGGCTACACCTTC. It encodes CASSAQPNYGYTF.

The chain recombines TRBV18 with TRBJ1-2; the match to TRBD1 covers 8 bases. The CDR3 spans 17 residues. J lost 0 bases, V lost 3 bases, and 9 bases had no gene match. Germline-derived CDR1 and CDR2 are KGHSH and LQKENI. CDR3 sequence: CASSPQEGQATNYGYTF. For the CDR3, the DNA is TGTGCCAGCTCACCGCAAGAGGGACAGGCGACTAACTATGGCTACACCTTC.

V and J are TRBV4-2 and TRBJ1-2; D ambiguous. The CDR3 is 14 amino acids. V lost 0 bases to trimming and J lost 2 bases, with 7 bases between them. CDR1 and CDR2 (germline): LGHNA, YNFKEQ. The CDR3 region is CASSQDRRNYGYTF. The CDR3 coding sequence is TGTGCCAGCAGCCAAGATCGGAGGAACTATGGCTACACCTTC.

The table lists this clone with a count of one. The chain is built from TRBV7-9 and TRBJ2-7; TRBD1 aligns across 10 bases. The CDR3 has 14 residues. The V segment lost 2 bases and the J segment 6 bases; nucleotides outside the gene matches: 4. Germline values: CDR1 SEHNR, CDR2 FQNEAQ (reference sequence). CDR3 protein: CASSLRDRGSEQYF. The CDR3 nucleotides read TGTGCCAGCAGCTTACGGGACAGGGGTTCCGAGCAGTACTTC.

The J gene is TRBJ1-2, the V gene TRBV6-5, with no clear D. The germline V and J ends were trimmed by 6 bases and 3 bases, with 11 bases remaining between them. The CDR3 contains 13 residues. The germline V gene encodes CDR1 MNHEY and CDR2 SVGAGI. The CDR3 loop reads CASSRTVDYGYTF. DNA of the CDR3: TGTGCCAGCAGCCGCACAGTCGACTATGGCTACACCTTC.

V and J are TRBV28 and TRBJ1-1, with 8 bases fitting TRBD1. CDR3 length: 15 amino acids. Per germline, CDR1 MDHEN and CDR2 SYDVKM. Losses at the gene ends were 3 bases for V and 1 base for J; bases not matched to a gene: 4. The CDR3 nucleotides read TGTGCCAGCAGTTTTCCAGGGACAGGGAACACTGAAGCTTTCTTT. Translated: CASSFPGTGNTEAFF.

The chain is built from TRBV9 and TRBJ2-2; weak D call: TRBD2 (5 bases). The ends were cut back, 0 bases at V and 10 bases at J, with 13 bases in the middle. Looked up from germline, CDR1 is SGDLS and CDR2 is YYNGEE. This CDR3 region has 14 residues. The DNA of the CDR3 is TGTGCCAGCAGCGTAGAGGGAGAAACCTCGGAGCTGTTTTTT. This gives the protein CASSVEGETSELFF.

The CDR3 is CASSQITGYNSPLHF. The DNA for the CDR3 is TGCGCCAGCAGCCAAATTACAGGATATAATTCACCCCTCCACTTT. This chain links TRBV4-1 with TRBJ1-6, with D perhaps TRBD1 (5 bases). Trimming took off 2 bases at V and 4 bases at J, with 9 bases between the two ends. Germline CDR1 MGHRA, CDR2 YSYEKL. The CDR3 is 15 residues long.

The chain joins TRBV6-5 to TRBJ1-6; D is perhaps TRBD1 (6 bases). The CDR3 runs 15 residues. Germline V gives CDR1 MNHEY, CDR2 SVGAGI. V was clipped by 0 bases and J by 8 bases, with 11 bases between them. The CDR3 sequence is CASSYSIRGDSPLHF. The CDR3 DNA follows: TGTGCCAGCAGTTACTCGATCAGGGGTGATTCACCCCTCCACTTT.

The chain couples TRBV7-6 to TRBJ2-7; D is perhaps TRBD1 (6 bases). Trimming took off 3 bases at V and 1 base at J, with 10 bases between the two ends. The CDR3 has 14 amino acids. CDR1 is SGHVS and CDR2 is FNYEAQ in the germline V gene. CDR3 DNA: TGTGCCAGCAGCTTGGTGGACAGTTCCTACGAGCAGTACTTC. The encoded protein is CASSLVDSSYEQYF.

CDR3 residues: CASSSYRGLAFF. DNA for the CDR3: TGTGCCAGCAGTTCCTACAGGGGGCTCGCTTTCTTT. The chain is built from TRBV28 and TRBJ1-1; 9 bases are a match to TRBD1. The ends lost 4 bases at V and 11 bases at J; junction bases unmatched: 5. Germline V lookup: CDR1 MDHEN, CDR2 SYDVKM. The CDR3 length is 12 residues.

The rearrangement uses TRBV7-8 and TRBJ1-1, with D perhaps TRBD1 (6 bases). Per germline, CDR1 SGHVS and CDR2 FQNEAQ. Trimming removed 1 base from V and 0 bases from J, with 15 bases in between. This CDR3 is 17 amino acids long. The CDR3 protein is CASSLGRGGGVNTEAFF. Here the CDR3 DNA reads TGTGCCAGCAGCTTAGGGCGCGGGGGGGGCGTGAACACTGAAGCTTTCTTT.

This CDR3 is CASSLSTVETQYF. The CDR3 DNA reads TGTGCCAGCAGCTTATCCACAGTGGAGACCCAGTACTTC. The chain couples TRBV7-2 to TRBJ2-5; D is unresolved. CDR1 SGHTA and CDR2 FQGNSA come from the germline V gene. The CDR3 loop spans 13 amino acids. Trimming removed 2 bases at V and 5 bases at J, with 9 bases between.

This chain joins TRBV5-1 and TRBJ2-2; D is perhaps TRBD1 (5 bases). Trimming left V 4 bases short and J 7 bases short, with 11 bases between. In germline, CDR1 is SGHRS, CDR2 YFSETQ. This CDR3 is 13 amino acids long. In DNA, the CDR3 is TGCGCCAGCAGCCCGGACACGGTCGGGGAGCTGTTTTTT. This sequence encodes CASSPDTVGELFF.